The present TCR beta chain was sequenced within a study of glioma-infiltrating T cells after dendritic cell vaccination. Produced via immunoSEQ multiplex PCR; TCRdb's table is partial and in-frame only. The table includes about 65,000 clones, around nine tenths detected once. Regarding time point: after dendritic cell vaccination, including at tumor progression/relapse. The V end lost 2 bases, the J end lost 10 bases, and 12 bases lay between the germline ends. Per germline, CDR1 LGHNA and CDR2 YSLEER. The length of the CDR3 is 13 residues. The gene calls are TRBV4-3 and TRBJ2-1; D is possibly TRBD2 (5 bases). This TCR came from a human donor with glioblastoma. The sequencing used blood, collected after dendritic cell vaccination. This CDR3 is CASSQLPSGEQFF. The CDR3 region has the DNA TGCGCCAGCAGCCAACTCCCCAGCGGAGAGCAGTTCTTC.